The rows below give T cell receptor beta chains drawn from one sample of a study of T cells after yellow fever vaccination. TCRdb ran MiXCR on the 5' RACE reads and lists one entry per CDR3 protein. The table includes about 68,000 distinct CDR3 sequences, just over 6.5% detected once. The material sequenced was CD8+ T cells sorted from PBMCs, taken about 49 days after the first yellow fever vaccination. The source of these receptors is a young man who received the YFV17D yellow fever vaccine. CDR3s include the opening cysteine and the closing phenylalanine or tryptophan. D genes are given only for firm matches. Clone size is stated in some rows and not others, as once, few, many or a class when expanded.

size	V	J	length	D	DNA	CDR3
few	TRBV7-9	TRBJ1-1	16	.	TGTGCCAGCAGCTTAGCGGCCTACAGGGCTTCCGGTGAAGCTTTCTTT	CASSLAAYRASGEAFF
.	TRBV4-3	TRBJ1-1	14	.	TGCGCCAGCAGCCGGATGCATCCGGGGTCTGAAGCTTTCTTT	CASSRMHPGSEAFF
many	TRBV11-2	TRBJ2-1	15	TRBD2	TGTGCCAGCAGCTCCCCCCTGCGGGAGTACAATGAGCAGTTCTTC	CASSSPLREYNEQFF
.	TRBV4-2	TRBJ1-6	16	.	TGTGCCAGCAGCCAAGAGACGGGGGCTGTGGCTTCACCCCTCCACTTT	CASSQETGAVASPLHF
.	TRBV23-1	TRBJ2-2	14	TRBD1	TGCGCCAGCCGACCACAGGGGGCGGCCGGGGAGCTGTTTTTT	CASRPQGAAGELFF
many	TRBV12-3/TRBV12-4	TRBJ2-1	11	.	TGTGCCAGCAGTTTGTTGGGATCGCGGTTCTTC	CASSLLGSRFF
.	TRBV29-1	TRBJ1-1	14	TRBD1	TGCAGCGTTGTTGGGAGACAGGGCAAAGCTGAAGCTTTCTTT	CSVVGRQGKAEAFF
few	TRBV4-3	TRBJ2-5	16	.	TGCGCCAGCAGCCAAGATCGCCGGGGAACCCAAGAGACCCAGTACTTC	CASSQDRRGTQETQYF
.	TRBV5-6	TRBJ2-5	14	.	TGTGCCAGCAGCCGACAGCACCGGCGGGAGACCCAGTACTTC	CASSRQHRRETQYF
many	TRBV12-3/TRBV12-4	TRBJ2-7	15	.	TGTGCCAGCAGTGTTCCTCCGGACAAGGCCTACGAGCAGTACTTC	CASSVPPDKAYEQYF
many	TRBV15	TRBJ2-1	15	TRBD2	TGTGCCACCAGCGCCCGGGGGGGATCCTACAATGAGCAGTTCTTC	CATSARGGSYNEQFF
many	TRBV29-1	TRBJ2-2	12	.	TGCAGCGTTGGGGGGGTCACCGGGGAGCTGTTTTTT	CSVGGVTGELFF